What follows describes a single T cell receptor beta chain. This clone occurred once. What this receptor recognizes is not known. No base quality information exists; no much larger clone differs at one position. The record originates from a study of cytomegalovirus exposure and HLA in healthy donors (dated by TCRdb to about 2017). For the study in its entirety: According to an earlier analysis of several hundred of the donors, about 179 million T cells yielded 117 million unique TCR beta sequences and about 280 Gb of sequence data. Roughly 300 gigabases of sequencing data and around 80 million unique TCR sequences made up an early release that covered 500 to 650 HLA-typed donors. Of the approximately 400 genotyped donors, 75% to 85% were placed in the genetic ancestry cluster associated with self-reported Caucasian donors. The study aimed to test whether cataloging public T cell receptors could reveal signatures of past pathogen exposure. The study used immunosequencing to profile the T cell repertoires of approximately 640 subjects and linked those repertoires to cytomegalovirus serostatus. Besides the first cohort of under 700 subjects, a separate validation cohort made up of 90 to 150 different subjects was used. To predict cytomegalovirus infection status, the study combined high-throughput TCR immunosequencing, statistical association of individual TCRs with disease status, and machine learning. A later analysis re-analyzed previously published TCR beta repertoires from 500 to 700 donors and added high-resolution HLA genotyping to study TCR occurrence patterns. The later analysis used no new phenotypic data to find candidate immune exposures, relying instead on TCR beta sequences and their occurrence across donors. An earlier analysis of around 580 of the donors used high-throughput TCR beta sequencing to judge whether each TCR beta V gene segment behaved as functional or pseudogenic. Donor age, sex, ethnicity and CMV serostatus were compiled together with the repertoire data. Genome-wide SNP genotypes for about 65% of the roughly 670 donors were used in a later genetic analysis, which treated that subset as a discovery cohort. Every repertoire in the discovery cohort had been generated on one and the same sequencing platform. HLA typing covered class I and class II loci at four-digit resolution. The number of donors typed differed by locus, with about 629-630 for A, B, C, DRB1 and DQB1, more than 500 for DQA1, 600 to 610 for DPA1, and approximately 470 for DPB1. A few DR-DQ haplotypes were treated as single units for association and clustering because of strong linkage in the cohort. On average, about 240,000 unique TCR beta nucleotide sequences were sequenced per donor among fewer than 500 genotyped donors of the cohort, with roughly 18% of those sequences being non-productive. Results the study describes overall, beyond this receptor: Only TCR beta chains were sequenced in this cohort, and the absence of alpha or paired-chain data limited detectable features. In both the original and validation cohorts, the classifier was reported to diagnose cytomegalovirus status with high specificity and sensitivity. In vitro tests confirmed that three of the cytomegalovirus-associated TCR beta chains recognize cytomegalovirus antigens. In the study, some 160 TCR beta chains were listed as associated with cytomegalovirus. When HLA alleles, especially DR and DQ, strongly co-occurred, TCR associations were difficult to assign to individual alleles. The sequencing pipeline was judged likely to have produced a cluster of highly shared sequence variants as a technical artifact. A later analysis found that most CMV-associated TCR beta chains appeared HLA-restricted, with HLA associations seemingly driven largely by CMV exposure. In an earlier analysis of 587 of the donors, most TCR beta V segments were observed in productive rearrangements about 87% or about 30% of the time, broadly matching IMGT annotations. Correlated functional status among segregating V segments might reflect linkage disequilibrium, but an unknown experimental factor could not be ruled out. According to the authors, the approach could potentially be generalized to other disease states and immunological phenotypes. HLA typing was unavailable for some donors at each locus, so association tests used only the typed subset. The earlier analysis of almost 600 of the donors excluded over 15 rarely observed V segments, including chromosome 9 orphons, because counts were too low. Because the 87-base-pair reads could not distinguish some IMGT-functional V segments, including TRBV6-2 and TRBV6-3, those segments were excluded. According to a later genetic analysis, donors in an Asian-associated ancestry cluster had fewer N-insertions in productive TCRs than the approximately 630-donor mean. In a later analysis, around 17,000 TCR beta sequences were associated with specific HLA alleles at a false discovery rate of 0.05. A further reported finding was that TCR beta sequences accurately predicted the HLA-A and HLA-B alleles for most subjects in the first cohort. V-gene and J-gene trimming of TCR beta chains was associated with a missense DCLRE1C variant in a later genetic analysis, and the association was replicated in an independent cohort. According to a later analysis, parvovirus B19, influenza, CMV and Epstein-Barr virus appeared linked to several top co-occurrence clusters. A later analysis found that TCR association rates varied across HLA loci, with DRB1 alleles showing the most associated TCRs and HLA-C alleles the fewest. Roughly uniform sequencing depth across donors was assumed in presence/absence analyses, although this assumption may not hold. While some public TCRs were present in many individuals, most TCR sequences turned up only very rarely across donors. CMV serostatus was the only immune exposure information available for the cohort. Compared with equally common non-associated chains, HLA-associated TCR beta chains in a later analysis were more clonally expanded and had lower generation probabilities.

The CDR3 goes from the cysteine to the phenylalanine over 15 residues. Just the 45-base CDR3 DNA is kept, in frame starting at base 1. At the junction V is shortened by 1 base and J by 4 bases, with 10 bases in between. From a lookup of the germline V gene, CDR1 and CDR2 are SGHVS and FQNEAQ. The cohort comprised 550 to 700 healthy bone marrow donors. At the time of sampling, all cohort members were nominally healthy, though unrecorded immune exposures were likely present. The donor tested CMV seropositive and was one of the 289 seropositive cohort members. Each donor provided a peripheral blood sample, and peripheral blood mononuclear cells were used for TCR beta sequencing. Genomic DNA extraction from the blood cell samples was performed with the Qiagen DNeasy Blood Extraction Kit. The method behind the library was the immunoSEQ multiplex PCR assay. A mixture of 60 forward primers for TCR Vbeta segments and 13 reverse primers for TCR Jbeta segments was used in the multiplex PCR. A multiplex PCR assay on genomic DNA amplified the CDR3 region of rearranged TCR beta genes. On the Illumina HiSeq System, the amplified TCR beta libraries were sequenced as 87-base-pair reads. The original pipeline was this. A later analysis counted approximately 74 million unique TCR beta chains across the 640 or so repertoires, and 10 million to 12 million of these chains were shared by at least two donors. A nearest-neighbor algorithm error-corrected the raw reads and collapsed the reads into unique sequences, merging closely related sequences to remove PCR and sequencing errors. Alignment of CDR3 sequences to IMGT reference sequences was used to assign V, D and J gene segments. For a sequence to be retained, a match of at least six nucleotides to both a V gene segment and a J gene segment was required. A rearrangement was called productive if the CDR3 had no stop codons and remained in frame with V and J, and every other rearrangement was called non-productive. Following IMGT convention, CDR3 was defined as the stretch from the second conserved V-encoded cysteine up to the conserved J-encoded phenylalanine. Sequences without an unambiguous match to a single V gene segment were excluded from the earlier analysis of 587 of the donors. An earlier analysis of several hundred of the donors called V segments functional above 56.7% productive rearrangements and segregating when the between-donor standard deviation exceeded 5%. To diagnose cytomegalovirus status from the catalog of TCR beta chain sequences, a statistical classification framework was built. A later analysis assigned V and J genes by comparing TCR nucleotide sequences with IMGT/GENE-DB human TR gene sequences. The TCRdist pipeline was used in a later analysis to assign CDR3 sequences and most-parsimonious VDJ recombination scenarios. In a later analysis, each TCR beta chain was defined by its CDR3 amino acid sequence together with its V-gene family, and reads without a unique V-gene family were excluded. In a later analysis, 450 to 600 highly shared, low-generation-probability nucleotide sequences were removed to address suspected cross-contamination and a sequencing artifact. In a later analysis, a clonal expansion index was calculated for each public chain from normalized within-repertoire ranks of inferred template counts. In a later analysis, generation probabilities were computed with a VDJ recombination model fitted to out-of-frame rearrangements, and the resulting probabilities were checked against IGoR. In a later analysis, TCR-TCR, TCR-HLA and TCR-CMV co-occurrence was scored with hypergeometric tests, and a repertoire-size bias correction was applied to TCR pairs. To estimate false discovery rates, a later analysis permuted the HLA or CMV assignments 20 times. In a later analysis, co-occurring TCRs were grouped using DBSCAN, and TCRdist sequence similarity was added for clustering within HLA-allele-positive subsets. Repertoires with fewer than 30,000 or more than 120,000 public chains were left out of co-occurrence clustering, as were several repertoires with anomalous nucleotide sharing. TCRdb provides this immuneACCESS table in a form limited to in-frame rearrangements. Some clones are lacking; in checked studies, under half of them reflect an unresolved V gene, and why the rest are absent is not known. V and J calls plus clone size are reproduced from that table; the DNA served to infer D and trimming. The sample yields roughly 120,000 clones; about 80% were counted once. The ten largest clones capture more than 6% of the sample.

The receptor chain draws on TRBV7-8 and TRBJ2-2; matching of 6 bases hints at TRBD2 as the D gene. The receptor was isolated from a woman in her fifties or sixties in good health and CMV-seropositive. The source material was PBMCs. DNA sequence: TGTGCCAGCAGCTTAGGTAGCGGAGCCACCGGGGAGCTGTTTTTT. Its coded protein is CASSLGSGATGELFF. Beyond the CDR3, the reference TRBV7-8 and TRBJ2-2 genes provide the residues; the full variable domain reads: GAGVSQSPRYKVAKRGQDVALRCDPISGHVSLFWYQQALGQGPEFLTYFQNEAQLDKSGLPSDRFFAERPEGSVSTLKIQRTQQEDSAVYLCASSLGSGATGELFFGEGSRLTVL.